Below, 13 T cell receptor beta chains from the same sample are listed, as sequenced in a study of T cell repertoires in cytomegalovirus infection. TCRdb re-analysed the reads in MiXCR, keeping a single row per CDR3 protein. This sample has 20,000 or so distinct CDR3 sequences, with 20% to 25% found just once. Antigens for these TCRs are unknown. The material was CD8+ T cells from cultured PBMCs, obtained from culture after CMV antigen stimulation. These receptors were collected from a human donor in good health (CMV status not recorded). Some clones in this sample may be carry-over from other donors' samples.

In its sample, this clonotype was seen many times. The V and J genes are TRBV5-5 and TRBJ1-5; D is undetermined. There are 15 residues in the CDR3. V shed 0 bases and J shed 2 bases, with 9 bases lying between them. The germline CDR1 and CDR2 sequences are SGHKS and YYEKEE (reference sequence). For the CDR3, the DNA is TGTGCCAGCAGCTTGGGGGTCGGAGGCAATCAGCCCCAGCATTTT. This translates into CASSLGVGGNQPQHF.

V usage is TRBV20-1 and J usage is TRBJ1-1; possibly TRBD1 for D (6 bases). The germline V gene has CDR1 DFQATT and CDR2 SNEGSKA (reference sequence). This CDR3 is 13 amino acids long. Here the CDR3 reads CSSAGQQNTEAFF. The CDR3 bases are TGCAGCAGCGCAGGACAGCAAAACACTGAAGCTTTCTTT.

This clonotype was found a few times. This chain uses TRBV20-1 with TRBJ2-7; D remains ambiguous. Germline V gene data show CDR1 as DFQATT and CDR2 as SNEGSKA (reference sequence). The length of the CDR3 is 12 residues. Trimming removed 3 bases from V and 2 bases from J, with 8 bases in between. CDR3 sequence: CSASPATYEQYF. The CDR3, as DNA: TGCAGTGCTAGTCCAGCTACCTACGAGCAGTACTTC.

This clonotype was detected only a few times. The chain carries TRBV4-1 and TRBJ2-1; possible D gene TRBD2, 5 bases. The CDR3 is made up of 14 amino acids. The germline gives CDR1 MGHRA, CDR2 YSYEKL. V dropped 1 base and J dropped 6 bases, with 10 bases sitting between them. CDR3 residues: CASSQGTLANEQFF. The CDR3 region has the DNA TGCGCCAGCAGCCAAGGGACTTTGGCCAATGAGCAGTTCTTC.

The rearrangement uses TRBV4-1 and TRBJ1-2; 10 nucleotides align to TRBD1. The germline CDR1 and CDR2 sequences are MGHRA and YSYEKL. The length of the CDR3 is 17 residues. Trimming at V came to 4 bases and at J to 1 base, leaving 9 bases not matched to a gene. DNA of the CDR3: TGCGCCAGCAGCCCACGATTGACAGGGGGCGGTAACTATGGCTACACCTTC. As protein: CASSPRLTGGGNYGYTF.

This rearrangement joins TRBV5-6 to TRBJ2-3; possible D gene TRBD2, 6 bases. The germline CDR1 and CDR2 sequences are SGHDT and YYEEEE. There are 19 residues in the CDR3. V dropped 0 bases and J dropped 2 bases, with 22 bases sitting between them. CDR3 region: CASSLAAPVAGSNTDTQYF. CDR3 DNA sequence: TGTGCCAGCAGCTTGGCAGCTCCGGTGGCGGGGTCTAACACAGATACGCAGTATTTT. Full variable domain (rest looked up from reference TRBV5-6 and TRBJ2-3): DAGVTQSPTHLIKTRGQQVTLRCSPKSGHDTVSWYQQALGQGPQFIFQYYEEEERQRGNFPDRFSGHQFPNYSSELNVNALLLGDSALYLCASSLAAPVAGSNTDTQYFGPGTRLTVL.

The chain has TRBV2 and TRBJ2-7; D gene unclear. CDR1 is SNHLY, CDR2 FYNNEI, per germline. Trimming cost V 8 bases and J 0 bases, with 5 bases left between them. The CDR3 extends over 11 amino acids. CDR3 protein: CASLSSYEQYF. The CDR3 region has the DNA TGTGCCAGCCTGAGCTCCTACGAGCAGTACTTC. The full variable domain, completed using reference TRBV2 and TRBJ2-7, is EPEVTQTPSHQVTQMGQEVILRCVPISNHLYFYWYRQILGQKVEFLVSFYNNEISEKSEIFDDQFSVERPDGSNFTLKIRSTKLEDSAMYFCASLSSYEQYFGPGTRLTVT.

This clonotype was seen only a few times. V gene TRBV5-4 combines with J gene TRBJ2-1, with D perhaps TRBD1 (6 bases). Trimming removed 4 bases at V and 5 bases at J, with 16 bases between. This CDR3 has 15 amino acids. CDR1 and CDR2 (germline): SGHNT, YYREEE (reference sequence). CDR3 nucleotide sequence: TGTGCCAGCAGCGCGGGCGTGGGGGCCAACAATGAGCAGTTCTTC. Residues: CASSAGVGANNEQFF. The full variable domain, in which reference TRBV5-4 and TRBJ2-1 provide the parts outside the CDR3, is ETGVTQSPTHLIKTRGQQVTLRCSSQSGHNTVSWYQQALGQGPQFIFQYYREEENGRGNFPPRFSGLQFPNYSSELNVNALELDDSALYLCASSAGVGANNEQFFGPGTRLTVL.

V usage is TRBV27 and J usage is TRBJ1-5; 11 bases are shared with TRBD1. The CDR3 consists of 15 residues. The trim removed 4 bases at V and 3 bases at J, leaving 2 bases unmatched. The germline CDR1 and CDR2 sequences are MNHEY and SMNVEV (reference sequence). The CDR3 protein is CASSWTGGNNQPQHF. The CDR3 DNA reads TGTGCCAGCAGTTGGACAGGGGGCAACAATCAGCCCCAGCATTTT.

In its sample, this clonotype was seen many times. The rearrangement links TRBV7-3 to TRBJ1-6, with a possible D match to TRBD1 (6 bases). Per the germline V gene, CDR1 is SGHTA and CDR2 is FQGTGA. The CDR3 has 16 residues. V was pared by 3 bases and J by 7 bases, with 16 bases between. The CDR3 sequence is CASSFGQRGMNSPLHF. CDR3 DNA sequence: TGTGCCAGCAGCTTTGGACAGCGGGGGATGAATTCACCCCTCCACTTT.

The chain combines TRBV6-6 with TRBJ2-3; 7 bases agree with TRBD2. This CDR3 is built from 12 residues. Trimming at V came to 5 bases and at J to 5 bases, leaving 1 base not matched to a gene. The V gene's germline CDR1 is MNHNY and CDR2 SVGAGI (reference sequence). The CDR3 here is CASSLAEDTQYF. In DNA, the CDR3 is TGTGCCAGCAGTCTAGCGGAAGATACGCAGTATTTT.

This clonotype was detected ten times or more. The chain uses TRBV7-2 and TRBJ2-5, with D perhaps TRBD2 (6 bases). Looked up from germline, CDR1 is SGHTA and CDR2 is FQGNSA. The V gene lost 1 base and the J gene lost 10 bases, with 19 bases spanning the gap. The CDR3 spans 15 residues. DNA of the CDR3: TGTGCCAGCAGCTTAGGATCCGGGACCCCGGGGGACCAGTACTTC. Protein: CASSLGSGTPGDQYF.

The rearrangement links TRBV28 to TRBJ1-1; no reliable D call. The CDR3 length is 11 residues. V dropped 6 bases and J dropped 1 base, with 3 bases sitting between them. The germline CDR1 and CDR2 sequences are MDHEN and SYDVKM. CDR3 bases: TGTGCCAGCAGGGAGAACACTGAAGCTTTCTTT. Its translation: CASRENTEAFF.